The source of this T cell receptor (beta chain) is a study of Siglec-9 on CD8 T cells in melanoma. The table came from immunoSEQ multiplex PCR; TCRdb's copy has only in-frame clones and leaves some out. This table has some 37,000 clones, roughly 84% appearing once. Study-level findings and limits: An effector memory CD8+ subset marked by Siglec-9 reportedly appeared to gather in melanoma.

In regard to this clone: Its antigen remains unknown.

The V and J ends lost 5 bases and 8 bases, in that order; junction bases with no gene match: 7. This CDR3 has 13 residues. Germline loops: CDR1 MNHEY, CDR2 SMNVEV (reference sequence). The sample was Siglec-9- CD8+ T cells sorted from blood. V usage is TRBV27 and J usage is TRBJ1-1; TRBD1 matches at 8 bases. The source is a human donor in good health. The CDR3 nucleotides are TGTGCCAGCAGTCTCAACAGGGGGGGAGAAGCTTTCTTT. Its translation: CASSLNRGGEAFF.